This T cell receptor beta chain appears in the sequencing data of a study of cytomegalovirus exposure and HLA in healthy donors. Study details: Ancestry clustering placed 81% of some 400 genotyped donors in the Caucasian-associated cluster.

The CDR3 has 15 residues. CDR1 is MDHEN and CDR2 is SYDVKM in the germline V gene. Trimming at V came to 3 bases and at J to 6 bases, leaving 5 bases not matched to a gene. A multiplex PCR was run with 60 Vbeta primers and 13 Jbeta primers. Per the original methods: In a later analysis, around 87 million unique TCR beta chains included roughly 11 million shared by two or more donors. The protocol was immunoSEQ multiplex PCR, while the TCRdb copy is restricted to in-frame clones and leaves out a portion. V and J calls and clone size are those listed in that table; D and trimming were worked out from the DNA. This table holds 90,000 to 120,000 clones, 81% found once. This clone was observed a few times.

The chain recombines TRBV28 with TRBJ2-1; 10 nucleotides agree with TRBD1. The specimen was PBMCs. The receptor comes from a man aged 30-40 years in good health and CMV-seronegative. This chain's CDR3 is CASSLGGTGANEQFF. The CDR3 bases are TGTGCCAGCAGTTTGGGCGGGACAGGGGCCAATGAGCAGTTCTTC.